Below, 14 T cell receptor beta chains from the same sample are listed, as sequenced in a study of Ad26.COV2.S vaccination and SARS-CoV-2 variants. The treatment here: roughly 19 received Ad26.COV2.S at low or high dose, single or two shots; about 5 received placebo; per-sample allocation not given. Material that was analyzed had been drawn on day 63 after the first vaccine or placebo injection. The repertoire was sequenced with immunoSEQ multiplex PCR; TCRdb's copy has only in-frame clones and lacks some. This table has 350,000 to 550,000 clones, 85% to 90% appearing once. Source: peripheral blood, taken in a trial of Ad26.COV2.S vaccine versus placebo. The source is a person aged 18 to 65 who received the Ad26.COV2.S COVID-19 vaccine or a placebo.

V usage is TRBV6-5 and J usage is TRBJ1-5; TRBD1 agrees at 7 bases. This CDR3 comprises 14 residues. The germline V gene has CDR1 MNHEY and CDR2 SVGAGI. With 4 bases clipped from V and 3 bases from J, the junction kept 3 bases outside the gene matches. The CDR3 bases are TGTGCCAGCAGTTGGGGACAGCACAATCAGCCCCAGCATTTT. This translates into CASSWGQHNQPQHF.

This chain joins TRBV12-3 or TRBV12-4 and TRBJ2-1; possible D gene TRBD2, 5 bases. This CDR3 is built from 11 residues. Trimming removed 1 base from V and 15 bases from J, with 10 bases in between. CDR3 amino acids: CASSLGDGGFF. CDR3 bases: TGTGCCAGCAGTTTAGGGGATGGAGGGTTCTTC.

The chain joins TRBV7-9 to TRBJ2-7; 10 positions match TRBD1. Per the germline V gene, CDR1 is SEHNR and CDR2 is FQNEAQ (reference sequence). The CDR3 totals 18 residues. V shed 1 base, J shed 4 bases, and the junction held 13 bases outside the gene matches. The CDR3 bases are TGTGCCAGCAGCTTAGTCGGGACAGGGGCCCTTTCGAGGTACGAGCAGTACGTC. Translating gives CASSLVGTGALSRYEQYV.

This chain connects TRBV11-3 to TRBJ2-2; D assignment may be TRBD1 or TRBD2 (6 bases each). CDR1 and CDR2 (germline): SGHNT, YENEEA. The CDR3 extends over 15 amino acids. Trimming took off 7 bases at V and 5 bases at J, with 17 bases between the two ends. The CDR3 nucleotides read TGTGCCAGCAAACTAGGGGGGTTGTATACCGGGGAGCTGTTTTTT. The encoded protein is CASKLGGLYTGELFF.

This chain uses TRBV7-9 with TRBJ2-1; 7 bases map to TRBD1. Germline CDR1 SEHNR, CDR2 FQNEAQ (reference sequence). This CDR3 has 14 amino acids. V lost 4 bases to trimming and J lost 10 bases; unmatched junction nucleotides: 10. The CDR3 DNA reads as TGTGCCAGCAGCTCCACGGCACGGGACAGAGAGCAGTTCTTC. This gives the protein CASSSTARDREQFF.

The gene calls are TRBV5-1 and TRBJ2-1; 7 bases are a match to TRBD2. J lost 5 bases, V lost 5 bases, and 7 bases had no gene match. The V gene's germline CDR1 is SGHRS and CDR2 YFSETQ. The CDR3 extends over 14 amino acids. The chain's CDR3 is CASRPSGEHNEQFF. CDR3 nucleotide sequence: TGCGCCAGCAGACCCAGCGGGGAGCACAATGAGCAGTTCTTC.

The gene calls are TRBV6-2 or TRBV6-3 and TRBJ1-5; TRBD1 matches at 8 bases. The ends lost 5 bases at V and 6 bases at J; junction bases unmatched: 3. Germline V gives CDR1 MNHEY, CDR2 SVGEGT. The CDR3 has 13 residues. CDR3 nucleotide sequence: TGTGCCAGCAGTGGGGACAGGATTCAGCCCCAGCATTTT. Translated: CASSGDRIQPQHF.

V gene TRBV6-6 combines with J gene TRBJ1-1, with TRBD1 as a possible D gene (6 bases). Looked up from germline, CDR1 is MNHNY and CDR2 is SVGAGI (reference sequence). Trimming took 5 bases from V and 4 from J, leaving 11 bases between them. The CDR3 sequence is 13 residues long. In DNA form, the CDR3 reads TGTGCCAGCAGTAACAGGGATGGCACTGAAGCTTTCTTT. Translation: CASSNRDGTEAFF.

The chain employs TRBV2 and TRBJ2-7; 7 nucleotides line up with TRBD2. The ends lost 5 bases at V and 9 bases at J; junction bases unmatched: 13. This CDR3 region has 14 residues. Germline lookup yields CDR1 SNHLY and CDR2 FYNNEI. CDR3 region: CASSIRDYSKWQYV. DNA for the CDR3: TGTGCCAGCAGTATCCGGGACTATAGCAAGTGGCAGTACGTC.

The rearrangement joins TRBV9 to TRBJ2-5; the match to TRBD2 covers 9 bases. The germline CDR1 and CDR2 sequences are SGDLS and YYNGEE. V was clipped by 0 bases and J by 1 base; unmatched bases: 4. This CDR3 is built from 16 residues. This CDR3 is CASSVGLAGSQETQYF. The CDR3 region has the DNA TGTGCCAGCAGCGTAGGGCTAGCGGGATCCCAAGAGACCCAGTACTTC.

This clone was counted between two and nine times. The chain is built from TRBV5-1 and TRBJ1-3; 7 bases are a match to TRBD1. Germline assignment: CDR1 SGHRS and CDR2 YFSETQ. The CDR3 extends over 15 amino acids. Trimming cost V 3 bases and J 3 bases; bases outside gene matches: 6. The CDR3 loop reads CASSWTGGDGNTIYF. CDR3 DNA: TGCGCCAGCAGCTGGACAGGCGGCGATGGAAACACCATATATTTT.

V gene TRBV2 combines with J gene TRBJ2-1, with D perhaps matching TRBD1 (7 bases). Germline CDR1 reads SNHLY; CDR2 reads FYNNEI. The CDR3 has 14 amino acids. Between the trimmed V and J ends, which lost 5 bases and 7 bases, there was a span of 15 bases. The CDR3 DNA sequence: TGTGCCAGCAGTAGGGAGACAGGGAGGAATGAGCAGTTCTTC. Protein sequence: CASSRETGRNEQFF.

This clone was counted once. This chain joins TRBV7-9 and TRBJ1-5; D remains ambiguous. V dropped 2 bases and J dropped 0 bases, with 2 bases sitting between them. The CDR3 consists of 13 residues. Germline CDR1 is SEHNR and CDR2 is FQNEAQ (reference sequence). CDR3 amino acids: CASSLLSNQPQHF. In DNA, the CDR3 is TGTGCCAGCAGCTTACTTAGCAATCAGCCCCAGCATTTT.

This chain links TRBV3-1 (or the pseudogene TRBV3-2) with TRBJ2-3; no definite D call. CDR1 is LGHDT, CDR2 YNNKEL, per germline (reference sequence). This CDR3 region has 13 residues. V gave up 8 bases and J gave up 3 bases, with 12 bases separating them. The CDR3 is CASGRLQTDTQYF. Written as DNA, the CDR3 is TGTGCCAGCGGCAGACTTCAGACAGATACGCAGTATTTT.